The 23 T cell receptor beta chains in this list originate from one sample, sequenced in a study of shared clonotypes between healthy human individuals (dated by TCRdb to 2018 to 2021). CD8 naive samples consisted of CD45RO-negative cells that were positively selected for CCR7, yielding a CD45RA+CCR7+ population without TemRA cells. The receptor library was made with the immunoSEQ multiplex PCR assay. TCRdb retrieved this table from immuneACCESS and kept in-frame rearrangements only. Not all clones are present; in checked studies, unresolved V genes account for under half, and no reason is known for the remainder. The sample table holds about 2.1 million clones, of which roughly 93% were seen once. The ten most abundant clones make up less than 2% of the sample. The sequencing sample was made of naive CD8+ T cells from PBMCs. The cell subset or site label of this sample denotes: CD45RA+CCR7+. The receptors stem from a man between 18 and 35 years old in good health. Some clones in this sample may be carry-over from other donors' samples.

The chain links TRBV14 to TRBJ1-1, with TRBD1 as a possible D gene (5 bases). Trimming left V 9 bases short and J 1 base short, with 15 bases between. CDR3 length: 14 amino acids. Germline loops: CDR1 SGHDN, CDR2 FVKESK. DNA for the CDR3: TGTGCCAGTAGAAGGCCGGGACGGAACACTGAAGCTTTCTTT. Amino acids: CASRRPGRNTEAFF.

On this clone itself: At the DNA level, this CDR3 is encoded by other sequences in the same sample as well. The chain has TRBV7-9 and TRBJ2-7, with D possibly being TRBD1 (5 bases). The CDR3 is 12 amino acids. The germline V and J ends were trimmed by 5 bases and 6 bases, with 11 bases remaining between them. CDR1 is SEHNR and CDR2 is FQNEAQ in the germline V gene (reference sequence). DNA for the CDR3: TGTGCCAGCAGCGCGCAGGGCTCCGAGCAGTACTTC. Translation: CASSAQGSEQYF.

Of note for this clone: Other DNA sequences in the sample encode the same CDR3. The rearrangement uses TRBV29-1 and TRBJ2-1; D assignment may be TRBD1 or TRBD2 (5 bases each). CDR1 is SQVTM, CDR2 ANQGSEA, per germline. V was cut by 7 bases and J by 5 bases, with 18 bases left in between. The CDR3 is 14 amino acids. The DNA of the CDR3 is TGCAGCGCCGAGAGCGGAATGGGGGACAATGAGCAGTTCTTC. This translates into CSAESGMGDNEQFF.

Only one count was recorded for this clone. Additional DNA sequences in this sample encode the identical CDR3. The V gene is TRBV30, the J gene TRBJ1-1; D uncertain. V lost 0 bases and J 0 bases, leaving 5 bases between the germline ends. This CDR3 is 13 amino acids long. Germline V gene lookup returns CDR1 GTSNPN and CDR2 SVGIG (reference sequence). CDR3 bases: TGTGCCTGGAGTGTATCAGTGAACACTGAAGCTTTCTTT. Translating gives CAWSVSVNTEAFF.

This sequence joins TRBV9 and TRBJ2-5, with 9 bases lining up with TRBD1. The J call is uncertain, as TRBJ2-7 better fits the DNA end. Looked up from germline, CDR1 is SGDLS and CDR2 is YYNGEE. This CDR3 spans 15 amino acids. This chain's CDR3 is CASSEEKQGANEQYF. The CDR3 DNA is TGTGCCAGCAGCGAAGAGAAACAGGGGGCGAACGAGCAGTACTTC.

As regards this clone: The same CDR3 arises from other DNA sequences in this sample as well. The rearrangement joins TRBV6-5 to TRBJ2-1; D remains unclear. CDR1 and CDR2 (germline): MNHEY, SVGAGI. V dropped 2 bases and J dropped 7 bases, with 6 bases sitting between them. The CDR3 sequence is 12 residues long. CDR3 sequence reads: CASSYAGNEQFF. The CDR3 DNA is TGTGCCAGCAGTTACGCTGGGAATGAGCAGTTCTTC.

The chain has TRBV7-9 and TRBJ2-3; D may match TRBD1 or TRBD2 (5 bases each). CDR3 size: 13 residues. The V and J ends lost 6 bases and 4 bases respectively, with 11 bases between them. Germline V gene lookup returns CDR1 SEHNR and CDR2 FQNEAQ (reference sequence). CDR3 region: CASRREGPDTQYF. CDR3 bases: TGTGCCAGCAGGCGTGAGGGGCCAGATACGCAGTATTTT.

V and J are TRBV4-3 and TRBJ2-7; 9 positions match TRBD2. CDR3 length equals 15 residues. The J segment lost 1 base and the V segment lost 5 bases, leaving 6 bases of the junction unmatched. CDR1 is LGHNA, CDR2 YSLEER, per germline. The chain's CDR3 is CASSSRLAESYEQYF. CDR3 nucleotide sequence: TGCGCCAGCAGCTCGCGACTAGCGGAATCCTACGAGCAGTACTTC.

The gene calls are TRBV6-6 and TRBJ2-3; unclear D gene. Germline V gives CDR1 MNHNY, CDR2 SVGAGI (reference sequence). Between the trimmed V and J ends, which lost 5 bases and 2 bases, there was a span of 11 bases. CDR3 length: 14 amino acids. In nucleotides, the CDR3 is TGTGCCAGCAGTCCCTCCCCCCACACAGATACGCAGTATTTT. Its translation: CASSPSPHTDTQYF.

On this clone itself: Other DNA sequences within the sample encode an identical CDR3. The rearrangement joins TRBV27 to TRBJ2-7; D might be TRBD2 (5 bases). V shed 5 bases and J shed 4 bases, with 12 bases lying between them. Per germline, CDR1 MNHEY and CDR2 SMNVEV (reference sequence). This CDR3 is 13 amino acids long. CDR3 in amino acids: CASSPGLFYEQYF. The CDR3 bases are TGTGCCAGCAGTCCCGGACTTTTTTACGAGCAGTACTTC.

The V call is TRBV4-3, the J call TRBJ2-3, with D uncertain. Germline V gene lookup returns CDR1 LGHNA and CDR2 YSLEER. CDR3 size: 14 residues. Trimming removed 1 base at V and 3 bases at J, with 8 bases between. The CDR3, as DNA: TGCGCCAGCAGCCAAGCTCCCCGGACAGATACGCAGTATTTT. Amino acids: CASSQAPRTDTQYF.

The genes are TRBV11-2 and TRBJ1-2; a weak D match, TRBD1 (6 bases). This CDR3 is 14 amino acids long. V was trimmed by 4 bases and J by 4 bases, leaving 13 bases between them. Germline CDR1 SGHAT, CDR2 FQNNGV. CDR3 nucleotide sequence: TGTGCCAGCAGCTCCGGCAGGGGAGGCTATGGCTACACCTTC. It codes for CASSSGRGGYGYTF.

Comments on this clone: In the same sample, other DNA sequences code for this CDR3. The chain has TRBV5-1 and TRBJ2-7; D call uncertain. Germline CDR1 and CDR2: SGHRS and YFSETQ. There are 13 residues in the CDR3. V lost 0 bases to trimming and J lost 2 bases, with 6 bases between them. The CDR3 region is CASSLGHPYEQYF. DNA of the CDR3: TGCGCCAGCAGCTTGGGGCACCCCTACGAGCAGTACTTC. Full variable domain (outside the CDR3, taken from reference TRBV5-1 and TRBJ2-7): KAGVTQTPRYLIKTRGQQVTLSCSPISGHRSVSWYQQTPGQGLQFLFEYFSETQRNKGNFPGRFSGRQFSNSRSEMNVSTLELGDSALYLCASSLGHPYEQYFGPGTRLTVT.

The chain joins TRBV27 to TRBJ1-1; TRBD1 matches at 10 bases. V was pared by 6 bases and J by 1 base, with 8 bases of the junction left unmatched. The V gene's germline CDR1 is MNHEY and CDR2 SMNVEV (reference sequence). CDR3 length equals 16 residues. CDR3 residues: CASRERTGGRNTEAFF. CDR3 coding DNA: TGTGCCAGCAGAGAGCGGACAGGGGGAAGGAACACTGAAGCTTTCTTT.

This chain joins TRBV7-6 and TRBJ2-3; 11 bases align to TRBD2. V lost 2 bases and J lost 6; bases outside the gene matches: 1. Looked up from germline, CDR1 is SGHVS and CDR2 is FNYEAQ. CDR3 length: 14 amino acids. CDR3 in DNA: TGTGCCAGCAGCTTAACTAGCGGGAGTGATACGCAGTATTTT. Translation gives CASSLTSGSDTQYF.

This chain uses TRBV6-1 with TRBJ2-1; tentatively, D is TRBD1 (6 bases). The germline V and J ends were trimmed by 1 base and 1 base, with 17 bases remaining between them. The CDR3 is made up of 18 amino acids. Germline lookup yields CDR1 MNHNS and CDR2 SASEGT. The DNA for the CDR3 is TGTGCCAGCAGTGAAGAAGTGACAGGCGCCCGTTCCTACAATGAGCAGTTCTTC. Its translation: CASSEEVTGARSYNEQFF.

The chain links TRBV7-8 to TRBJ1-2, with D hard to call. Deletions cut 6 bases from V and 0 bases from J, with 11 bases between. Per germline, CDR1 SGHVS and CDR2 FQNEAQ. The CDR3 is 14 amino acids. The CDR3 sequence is CASSVGGSNYGYTF. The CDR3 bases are TGTGCCAGCAGTGTGGGAGGGTCTAACTATGGCTACACCTTC.

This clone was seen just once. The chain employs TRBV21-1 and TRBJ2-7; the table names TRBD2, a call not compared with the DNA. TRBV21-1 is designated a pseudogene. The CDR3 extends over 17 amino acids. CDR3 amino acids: CASSKGATSGTTYEQYF. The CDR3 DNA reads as TGTGCCAGCAGCAAAGGGGCTACTAGCGGGACCACCTACGAGCAGTACTTC.

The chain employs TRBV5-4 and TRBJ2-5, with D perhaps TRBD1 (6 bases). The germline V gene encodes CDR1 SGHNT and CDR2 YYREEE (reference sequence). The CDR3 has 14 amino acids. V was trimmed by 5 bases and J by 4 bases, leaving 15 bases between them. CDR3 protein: CASRRTGSRETQYF. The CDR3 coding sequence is TGTGCCAGCAGGCGTACAGGGTCACGAGAGACCCAGTACTTC.

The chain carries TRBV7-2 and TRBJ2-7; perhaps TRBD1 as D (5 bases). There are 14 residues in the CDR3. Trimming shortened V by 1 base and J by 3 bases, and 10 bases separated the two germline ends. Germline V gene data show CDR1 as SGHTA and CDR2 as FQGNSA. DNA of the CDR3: TGTGCCAGCAGCTTAGTGGTGGACATCTACGAGCAGTACTTC. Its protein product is CASSLVVDIYEQYF.

The DNA of the CDR3 is TGTGCCAGCAGCTTAGGACTTCCCCCGCTGTACGAGCAGTACTTC. Translated, it gives CASSLGLPPLYEQYF. J is TRBJ2-7 and V is TRBV7-2; D gene unclear. The germline V and J ends were trimmed by 1 base and 4 bases, with 14 bases remaining between them. Germline-derived CDR1 and CDR2 are SGHTA and FQGNSA. The CDR3 runs 15 residues.

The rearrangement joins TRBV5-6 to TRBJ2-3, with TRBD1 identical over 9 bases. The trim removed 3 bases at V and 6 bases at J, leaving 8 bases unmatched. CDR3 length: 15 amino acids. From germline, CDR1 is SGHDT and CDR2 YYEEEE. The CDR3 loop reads CASSYRGTGLDTQYF. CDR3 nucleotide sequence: TGTGCCAGCAGCTACCGGGGGACAGGGTTGGATACGCAGTATTTT.

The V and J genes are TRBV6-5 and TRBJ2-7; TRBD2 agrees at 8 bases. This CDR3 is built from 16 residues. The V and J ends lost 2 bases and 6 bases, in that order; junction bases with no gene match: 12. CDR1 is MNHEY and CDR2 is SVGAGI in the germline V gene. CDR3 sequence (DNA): TGTGCCAGCAGTTACGATAACGGGAGGGCCGTTAGCGAGCAGTACTTC. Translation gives CASSYDNGRAVSEQYF.